These T cell receptor beta chains were read from a single sample in a study of cytomegalovirus exposure and HLA in healthy donors. Generated by immunoSEQ multiplex PCR, the TCRdb table keeps only in-frame clones and is missing some. Of 220,000 or so clones listed, approximately 80% are singletons. Sample: PBMCs. The receptors come from a man aged 50 to 60 in good health and CMV-seronegative. Each CDR3 is given with its conserved first and last residue. D genes are given only for firm matches. Not all rows give a size; the values are once, few, many and, for expanded clones, a class.

d_gene	v_gene	len	abundance	j_gene	CDR3aa	CDR3nt
NA	TRBV27	16	NA	TRBJ2-1	CASSLYRAGRANEQFF	TGTGCCAGCAGTTTATATCGCGCCGGCAGGGCGAATGAGCAGTTCTTC
TRBD2	TRBV30	18	NA	TRBJ2-3	CAWSDGYLAGGREDTQYF	TGTGCCTGGAGCGACGGATACCTAGCGGGAGGGCGGGAAGATACGCAGTATTTT
TRBD2	TRBV25-1	13	NA	TRBJ2-7	CASSLAGVDEQYF	TGTGCCAGCAGCTTAGCGGGAGTGGACGAGCAGTACTTC
NA	TRBV28	14	NA	TRBJ2-5	CASRPGLSQETQYF	TGTGCCAGCAGGCCTGGACTTAGCCAAGAGACCCAGTACTTC
NA	TRBV13	11	NA	TRBJ2-7	CASSSGGEQYF	TGTGCCAGCAGCTCCGGTGGCGAGCAGTACTTC
NA	TRBV7-8	14	NA	TRBJ1-1	CASSLYRENTEAFF	TGTGCCAGCAGCTTATACAGGGAGAACACTGAAGCTTTCTTT
TRBD1	TRBV11-2	18	NA	TRBJ2-4	CASSLDGDRVAAKNIQYF	TGTGCCAGCAGCTTAGATGGTGACAGGGTCGCGGCCAAAAACATTCAGTACTTC
NA	TRBV2	13	NA	TRBJ1-2	CASSEKPYYGYTF	TGTGCCAGCAGTGAGAAGCCATACTATGGCTACACCTTC
NA	TRBV7-9	15	NA	TRBJ1-4	CASSPRGGVGEKLFF	TGTGCCAGCAGCCCCAGAGGGGGAGTAGGCGAAAAACTGTTTTTT
TRBD1	TRBV7-8	16	NA	TRBJ2-2	CASSFFTGAATGELFF	TGTGCCAGCAGCTTCTTTACAGGGGCCGCGACCGGGGAGCTGTTTTTT
NA	TRBV11-2	14	NA	TRBJ2-3	CASSQERIPDTQYF	TGTGCCAGCAGCCAGGAGCGGATCCCAGATACGCAGTATTTT
TRBD2	TRBV9	14	NA	TRBJ2-7	CASSPREGVREQYF	TGTGCCAGCAGCCCCCGGGAGGGGGTTCGCGAGCAGTACTTC
NA	TRBV2	13	few	TRBJ2-5	CASSELEQETQYF	TGTGCCAGCAGTGAACTGGAGCAAGAGACCCAGTACTTC
TRBD2	TRBV5-1	18	NA	TRBJ2-3	CASSLETSGSKRPDTQYF	TGCGCCAGCAGCTTGGAGACTAGCGGGAGCAAGAGGCCAGATACGCAGTATTTT
TRBD1	TRBV6-5	15	NA	TRBJ1-3	CASLKDRGMGNTIYF	TGTGCCAGCTTAAAGGACAGGGGAATGGGAAACACCATATATTTT
TRBD1	TRBV15	20	NA	TRBJ2-6	CATSRVPVGTGASGANVLTF	TGTGCCACCAGCAGAGTTCCCGTCGGGACAGGGGCCTCTGGGGCCAACGTCCTGACTTTC
TRBD2	TRBV4-2	16	NA	TRBJ2-1	CASSQDQRESYNEQFF	TGTGCCAGCAGCCAAGACCAGCGGGAATCCTACAATGAGCAGTTCTTC
TRBD2	TRBV28	17	NA	TRBJ2-7	CASSLTRGAGGSYEQYF	TGTGCCAGCAGTTTGACGAGGGGGGCGGGGGGCTCCTACGAGCAGTACTTC
TRBD1	TRBV9	14	NA	TRBJ1-3	CASGTANSGNTIYF	TGTGCCAGCGGGACAGCTAACTCTGGAAACACCATATATTTT
NA	TRBV19	15	NA	TRBJ1-1	CASSSSTGHQTGAFF	TGTGCCAGTAGTTCGTCAACGGGACACCAGACCGGGGCTTTCTTT
TRBD1	TRBV9	16	once	TRBJ1-3	CASSGQGALSGNTIYF	TGTGCCAGCAGCGGACAGGGGGCACTCTCTGGAAACACCATATATTTT
NA	TRBV11-2	12	few	TRBJ1-1	CASSFPMGGAFF	TGTGCCAGCAGCTTCCCCATGGGGGGAGCTTTCTTT
TRBD2	TRBV9	15	NA	TRBJ2-1	CASSVRSGRAGEQFF	TGTGCCAGCAGCGTAAGGAGCGGGAGGGCCGGCGAGCAGTTCTTC
TRBD1	TRBV7-9	16	NA	TRBJ2-2	CASSFPGQENTGELFF	TGTGCCAGCAGCTTCCCGGGACAGGAAAACACCGGGGAGCTGTTTTTT
NA	TRBV11-2	14	NA	TRBJ1-2	CASSLDSLNYGYTF	TGTGCCAGCAGCCTGGACAGTTTAAACTATGGCTACACCTTC
TRBD2	TRBV7-7	15	NA	TRBJ2-1	CASSFGLAGNNEQFF	TGTGCTAGCAGCTTTGGGCTAGCGGGCAACAATGAGCAGTTCTTC
TRBD1	TRBV5-1	15	NA	TRBJ1-5	CASSLATGAGQPQHF	TGCGCCAGCAGCTTGGCGACAGGGGCGGGACAGCCCCAGCATTTT
NA	TRBV28	14	NA	TRBJ2-7	CASSLLADSYEQYF	TGTGCCAGCAGTTTATTAGCAGACTCCTACGAGCAGTACTTC
NA	TRBV5-5	12	NA	TRBJ2-7	CASSLAGIEQYF	TGTGCCAGCAGCTTAGCCGGGATCGAGCAGTACTTC
TRBD1	TRBV5-6	13	NA	TRBJ2-7	CASSLDRGYEQYF	TGTGCCAGCAGCCTGGACAGGGGATACGAGCAGTACTTC
NA	TRBV28	12	NA	TRBJ1-2	CASSFGYGGYTF	TGTGCCAGCAGTTTCGGGTATGGAGGCTACACCTTC
NA	TRBV5-1	13	NA	TRBJ2-5	CASSMGLQETQYF	TGCGCCAGCAGCATGGGACTCCAAGAGACCCAGTACTTC
TRBD1	TRBV9	16	NA	TRBJ2-4	CASSPGGTGVGDIQYF	TGTGCCAGCAGCCCGGGGGGGACAGGGGTCGGGGACATTCAGTACTTC
TRBD2	TRBV15	15	once	TRBJ2-1	CATSRASGNYNEQFF	TGTGCCACCAGCAGAGCTAGCGGGAACTACAATGAGCAGTTCTTC
NA	TRBV27	15	NA	TRBJ1-2	CASSLVQGTNYGYTF	TGTGCCAGCAGTTTAGTCCAGGGAACTAACTATGGCTACACCTTC
TRBD2	TRBV9	18	NA	TRBJ2-3	CASSSPFRASGSTDTQYF	TGTGCCAGCAGCTCCCCCTTTCGGGCTAGCGGGAGCACAGATACGCAGTATTTT
TRBD1	TRBV5-4	14	NA	TRBJ1-1	CASSLRQGNTEAFF	TGTGCCAGCAGCTTAAGACAGGGGAACACTGAAGCTTTCTTT
TRBD2	TRBV27	11	NA	TRBJ2-7	CASRRGSEQYF	TGTGCCAGCAGGCGGGGGAGCGAGCAGTACTTC
NA	TRBV28	20	few	TRBJ1-6	CASSSGTMSGGGDYNSPLHF	TGTGCCAGCAGTTCGGGGACTATGAGTGGGGGGGGAGATTATAATTCACCCCTCCACTTT
TRBD1	TRBV6-1	13	NA	TRBJ1-4	CASKMDRDRGLFF	TGTGCCAGCAAGATGGACAGGGACAGAGGACTGTTTTTT
NA	TRBV6-1	13	NA	TRBJ2-2	CASRGGGPGELFF	TGTGCCAGCAGGGGAGGGGGGCCCGGGGAGCTGTTTTTT
TRBD2	TRBV7-3	17	once	TRBJ2-2	CASSYARLASYTGELFF	TGTGCCAGCAGCTACGCTAGACTAGCGAGCTACACCGGGGAGCTGTTTTTT
TRBD1	TRBV5-1	14	NA	TRBJ2-1	CASSQGTAYNEQFF	TGCGCCAGCAGCCAAGGGACAGCCTACAATGAGCAGTTCTTC
NA	TRBV18	14	NA	TRBJ2-2	CASSPGQNTGELFF	TGTGCCAGCTCGCCGGGACAGAACACCGGGGAGCTGTTTTTT
NA	TRBV28	17	NA	TRBJ2-7	CASSLGLDGETPYEQYF	TGTGCCAGCAGTTTGGGGCTAGACGGAGAAACTCCCTACGAGCAGTACTTC
NA	TRBV7-2	14	NA	TRBJ1-2	CASSLDRVKGGYTF	TGTGCCAGCAGCTTAGACAGGGTCAAGGGGGGCTACACCTTC
NA	TRBV5-1	12	NA	TRBJ2-3	CASSLEIDTQYF	TGCGCCAGCAGCCTAGAGATAGATACGCAGTATTTT